These 32 T cell receptor beta chains originate from one sample sequenced in a study of CD8+ T cells in alopecia areata. RNA extraction and reverse transcription yielded cDNA as sequencing template. Using immunoSEQ multiplex PCR, the repertoire was profiled, and TCRdb retains in-frame clones only, with some absent. In the table there are about 13,000 clones, around 63% of which are singletons. The treatment was: oral pan-JAK inhibitor, 5-10 mg twice daily. Patients with alopecia areata provided lesional scalp punch biopsies as well as peripheral blood. The specimen comprised skin, sampled at week 4, from a patient treated with tofacitinib. The receptors derive from a human donor with alopecia areata.

V and J are TRBV28 and TRBJ2-5; 7 bases are a match to TRBD2. The DNA end is a closer match to TRBJ2-7, so the J assignment may be wrong. The CDR3 covers 10 residues. Germline V gives CDR1 MDHEN, CDR2 SYDVKM. The CDR3 region has the DNA TGTGCGTCGGGGGGCTACGAGCAGTACTTC. It specifies CASGGYEQYF.

This rearrangement joins TRBV4-1 to TRBJ1-1; the D is unclear. With 7 bases removed from V and 2 bases from J, the gap between germline ends came to 11 bases. In germline, CDR1 is MGHRA, CDR2 YSYEKL. The CDR3 is 13 residues long. As DNA, the CDR3 is TGCGCCAGCAAAGACACGGTAAACACTGAAGCTTTCTTT. This encodes CASKDTVNTEAFF.

The genes are TRBV11-3 and TRBJ2-5; the D call may be TRBD1 or TRBD2 (5 bases each). The length of the CDR3 is 15 residues. V was pared by 2 bases and J by 2 bases, with 12 bases between. Germline CDR1 is SGHNT and CDR2 is YENEEA. As DNA, the CDR3 is TGTGCCAGCAGCTTATTCGAGGGGCCGCAAGAGACCCAGTACTTC. Translated: CASSLFEGPQETQYF. Drawing the rest from reference TRBV11-3 and TRBJ2-5, the complete variable domain is EAGVVQSPRYKIIEKKQPVAFWCNPISGHNTLYWYLQNLGQGPELLIRYENEEAVDDSQLPKDRFSAERLKGVDSTLKIQPAELGDSAVYLCASSLFEGPQETQYFGPGTRLLVL.

The V call is TRBV6-4, the J call TRBJ1-5; no definite D call. V was pared by 5 bases and J by 6 bases, with 11 bases between. Germline values: CDR1 MRHNA, CDR2 SNTAGT. This CDR3 has 13 amino acids. The chain's CDR3 is CASSMELGQPQHF. The CDR3, as DNA: TGTGCCAGCAGTATGGAGTTGGGTCAGCCCCAGCATTTT.

V and J are TRBV23-1 and TRBJ1-5, with 7 bases lining up with TRBD1. Being an ORF, TRBV23-1 has a function that is uncertain. The CDR3 length is 18 residues. With V trimmed by 7 bases and J by 0 bases, 15 bases remained unmatched. CDR3 amino acids: CASTPKGGHTLSNQPQHF. CDR3 DNA: TGCGCCAGCACCCCTAAAGGGGGCCATACCCTTAGCAATCAGCCCCAGCATTTT.

The V call is TRBV10-3, the J call TRBJ1-1, with a possible D match to TRBD1 (6 bases). The CDR3 runs 16 residues. Trimming pared 4 bases from V and 1 base from J, leaving 16 bases between. CDR1 is ENHRY and CDR2 is SYGVKD in the germline V gene. CDR3 sequence: CAISGRRQAANTEAFF. For the CDR3, the DNA is TGTGCCATCAGTGGTAGGCGACAGGCCGCGAACACTGAAGCTTTCTTT.

The chain combines TRBV9 with TRBJ2-3; TRBD2 matches 8 bases. Germline trimming cut 4 bases from V and 6 bases from J; bases unmatched to any gene: 13. The CDR3 runs 16 residues. The germline CDR1 and CDR2 sequences are SGDLS and YYNGEE. CDR3 region: CASSTQRIAGMDTQYF. CDR3 DNA sequence: TGTGCCAGCAGCACCCAGAGGATAGCGGGGATGGATACGCAGTATTTT.

With respect to this clone: Other DNA sequences in this sample translate to the same CDR3. The rearrangement joins TRBV14 to TRBJ1-2, with 7 bases identical to TRBD1. Germline V CDR1 and CDR2: SGHDN, FVKESK. With V trimmed by 3 bases and J by 6 bases, 4 bases remained unmatched. This CDR3 is built from 13 residues. The CDR3 loop is CASSHQGGDGYTF. In DNA form, the CDR3 reads TGTGCCAGCAGCCACCAGGGGGGAGATGGCTACACCTTC.

This rearrangement joins TRBV27 to TRBJ1-1, with no clear D. The CDR3 loop spans 13 amino acids. The V end was cut by 3 bases, the J end by 0 bases, with 5 bases between. Germline values: CDR1 MNHEY, CDR2 SMNVEV (reference sequence). Here the CDR3 DNA reads TGTGCCAGCAGTTTCTATGTGAACACTGAAGCTTTCTTT. It yields the protein CASSFYVNTEAFF.

The chain employs TRBV4-1 and TRBJ2-2, with TRBD1 as a possible D gene (6 bases). The CDR3 sequence is 18 residues long. The germline V gene has CDR1 MGHRA and CDR2 YSYEKL. Trimming shortened V by 0 bases and J by 4 bases, and 18 bases separated the two germline ends. The CDR3 loop is CASSQEQGVIWSTGELFF. The DNA of the CDR3 is TGCGCCAGCAGCCAAGAACAGGGAGTCATTTGGAGCACCGGGGAGCTGTTTTTT.

The CDR3, as DNA: TGTGCCAGCAGCTTAGTCCGGGGGGCCGGGGGTGAAGCTTTCTTT. Its translation: CASSLVRGAGGEAFF. The chain carries TRBV11-2 and TRBJ1-1; a weak D match, TRBD1 (6 bases). V lost 1 base and J lost 7, with 16 bases in between. The CDR3 loop spans 15 amino acids. Germline CDR1 reads SGHAT; CDR2 reads FQNNGV.

This clone is medium-sized. The chain recombines TRBV5-6 with TRBJ1-1; tentatively, D is TRBD1 (5 bases). Germline assignment: CDR1 SGHDT and CDR2 YYEEEE. Between the trimmed V and J ends, which lost 4 bases and 4 bases, there was a span of 26 bases. This CDR3 comprises 18 residues. The CDR3 nucleotides read TGTGCCAGCAGCCTCCCGGGGGGTTTGTTTCGTTTTGGCACTGAAGCTTTCTTT. It is translated as CASSLPGGLFRFGTEAFF. Combining the CDR3 with reference TRBV5-6 and TRBJ1-1 gives the whole variable domain DAGVTQSPTHLIKTRGQQVTLRCSPKSGHDTVSWYQQALGQGPQFIFQYYEEEERQRGNFPDRFSGHQFPNYSSELNVNALLLGDSALYLCASSLPGGLFRFGTEAFFGQGTRLTVV.

The chain joins TRBV7-5 to TRBJ1-2; the D call TRBD1 from the table was never checked on the DNA. TRBV7-5 is a pseudogene locus. The CDR3 has 16 amino acids. The CDR3 loop reads CASSLTGETAGYGYTF. The DNA for the CDR3 is TGTGCCAGCAGCTTAACAGGGGAAACGGCGGGCTATGGCTACACCTTC.

This chain links TRBV4-1 with TRBJ2-2; possible D gene TRBD2, 7 bases. CDR1 MGHRA and CDR2 YSYEKL come from the germline V gene. The V end lost 0 bases, the J end lost 5 bases, and 16 bases lay between the germline ends. There are 17 residues in the CDR3. Written as DNA, the CDR3 is TGCGCCAGCAGCCAAGAGGGGGCTAGCGGTTGGACCGGGGAGCTGTTTTTT. Its translation: CASSQEGASGWTGELFF.

The chain is built from TRBV6-6 and TRBJ2-7; 10 bases are a match to TRBD2. The CDR3 extends over 15 amino acids. Germline CDR1 reads MNHNY; CDR2 reads SVGAGI (reference sequence). The V gene end was trimmed by 4 bases and the J gene end by 2 bases; junction bases not matched to a gene: 5. CDR3 sequence (DNA): TGTGCCAGCAGTTCCACAAGCGGGGGGGCCTACGAGCAGTACTTC. This sequence encodes CASSSTSGGAYEQYF.

The chain links TRBV6-1 to TRBJ2-5, with a possible D match to TRBD2 (5 bases). Trimming removed 2 bases at V and 7 bases at J, with 17 bases between. This CDR3 comprises 15 residues. The germline gives CDR1 MNHNS, CDR2 SASEGT. CDR3 bases: TGTGCCAGCAGTGAATTTTTAGGAGGCGAAGCGACCCAGTACTTC. It encodes CASSEFLGGEATQYF.

The chain is built from TRBV7-9 and TRBJ1-2, with TRBD1 identical over 10 bases. The V gene end was trimmed by 6 bases and the J gene end by 2 bases; junction bases not matched to a gene: 0. CDR1 is SEHNR and CDR2 is FQNEAQ in the germline V gene (reference sequence). This CDR3 contains 13 residues. As DNA, the CDR3 is TGTGCCAGCAGGACAGGGGGCAACTATGGCTACACCTTC. It translates to CASRTGGNYGYTF.

The chain couples TRBV2 to TRBJ2-3; unclear D gene. V was cut by 5 bases and J by 2 bases, with 8 bases left in between. The CDR3 has 13 residues. Germline lookup yields CDR1 SNHLY and CDR2 FYNNEI. Here the CDR3 DNA reads TGTGCCAGCAGTCAGATGCTCACAGATACGCAGTATTTT. As protein: CASSQMLTDTQYF.

A few counts support this clone. The chain carries TRBV7-9 and TRBJ2-1; possibly TRBD1 or TRBD2 for D (6 bases each). Trimming took 4 bases from V and 6 from J, leaving 19 bases between them. The germline gives CDR1 SEHNR, CDR2 FQNEAQ (reference sequence). This CDR3 is built from 16 residues. Written as DNA, the CDR3 is TGTGCCAGCAGCTCATTTGGGGGGCGCTCTCTCAATGAGCAGTTCTTC. This codes for CASSSFGGRSLNEQFF.

This sequence joins TRBV27 and TRBJ1-1; 7 bases align to TRBD1. The CDR3 covers 16 residues. The germline V gene encodes CDR1 MNHEY and CDR2 SMNVEV (reference sequence). V was pared by 4 bases and J by 3 bases, with 11 bases of the junction left unmatched. CDR3 sequence (DNA): TGTGCCAGCAGTTCCCACCGACAGGGTAAGGACACTGAAGCTTTCTTT. Its translation: CASSSHRQGKDTEAFF.

The genes are TRBV4-2 and TRBJ2-7; tentative D call: TRBD2 (7 bases). This CDR3 region has 16 residues. V was trimmed by 4 bases and J by 2 bases, leaving 18 bases between them. CDR1 is LGHNA, CDR2 YNFKEQ, per germline. The CDR3 nucleotides read TGTGCCAGCAGCCCGTCTGCCGGGGGGCGCACCTACGAGCAGTACTTC. Translated: CASSPSAGGRTYEQYF.

This sequence joins TRBV5-4 and TRBJ1-1; no clear D gene. Trimming stripped 1 base from V and 4 bases from J, with 5 bases between. The germline CDR1 and CDR2 sequences are SGHNT and YYREEE (reference sequence). The CDR3 totals 12 residues. The CDR3 nucleotides are TGTGCCAGCAGCTTGTCCGGCACTGAAGCTTTCTTT. This encodes CASSLSGTEAFF.

This rearrangement joins TRBV7-2 to TRBJ1-2; 10 bases fit TRBD1. Looked up from germline, CDR1 is SGHTA and CDR2 is FQGNSA. V trimming: 6 bases; J trimming: 5 bases; junction bases outside the gene matches: 9. The CDR3 runs to 15 residues. CDR3 sequence: CASRPLPGQGYGYTF. In DNA, the CDR3 is TGTGCCAGCAGGCCTCTCCCGGGACAGGGGTATGGCTACACCTTC.

J is TRBJ2-1 and V is TRBV19, with D perhaps being TRBD1 or TRBD2 (6 bases each). V shed 6 bases and J shed 1 base, with 10 bases lying between them. This CDR3 is 14 amino acids long. The germline gives CDR1 LNHDA, CDR2 SQIVND (reference sequence). The CDR3 DNA is TGTGCCAGTAGGCGGGACACTTCCTACAATGAGCAGTTCTTC. Residues: CASRRDTSYNEQFF.

The V gene is TRBV27, the J gene TRBJ1-2, with D hard to call. V was cut by 2 bases and J by 8 bases, with 15 bases left in between. Germline V CDR1 and CDR2: MNHEY, SMNVEV (reference sequence). CDR3 length: 14 amino acids. The CDR3 DNA is TGTGCCAGCAGTTTAGCCAAGGCTCCTATGGGCTACACCTTC. Amino acids: CASSLAKAPMGYTF.

V is TRBV7-2 and J is TRBJ1-2; 7 bases agree with TRBD1. This CDR3 is 14 amino acids long. Losses at the gene ends were 5 bases for V and 2 bases for J; bases not matched to a gene: 5. Per germline, CDR1 SGHTA and CDR2 FQGNSA. Written as DNA, the CDR3 is TGTGCCAGCAGCCTTCTGGGACAGAACTATGGCTACACCTTC. Amino acid sequence: CASSLLGQNYGYTF.

The chain joins TRBV4-2 to TRBJ1-2, with TRBD1 matching over 10 bases. With 4 bases clipped from V and 6 bases from J, the junction kept 8 bases outside the gene matches. Germline CDR1 and CDR2: LGHNA and YNFKEQ. The CDR3 sequence is 15 residues long. The CDR3, as DNA: TGTGCCAGCAGCCTTACCGGGACAGGGGAGGATGGCTACACCTTC. This encodes CASSLTGTGEDGYTF.

The chain recombines TRBV27 with TRBJ1-1; the D is unclear. CDR1 is MNHEY, CDR2 SMNVEV, per germline (reference sequence). CDR3 length: 13 residues. The V and J ends lost 5 bases and 1 base respectively, with 8 bases between them. The CDR3 spells CASSPGWNTEAFF. The CDR3 nucleotides read TGTGCCAGCAGTCCCGGGTGGAACACTGAAGCTTTCTTT.

V and J are TRBV29-1 and TRBJ2-2; D is unclear. Trimming pared 5 bases from V and 4 bases from J, leaving 14 bases between. Germline values: CDR1 SQVTM, CDR2 ANQGSEA. The CDR3 spans 14 residues. The chain's CDR3 is CSVLSPPSTGELFF. In DNA, the CDR3 is TGCAGCGTTCTTTCTCCCCCAAGCACCGGGGAGCTGTTTTTT.

This clone was observed a handful of times. The rearrangement links TRBV7-2 to TRBJ2-7; 8 bases are a match to TRBD1. Losses at the gene ends were 3 bases for V and 7 bases for J; bases not matched to a gene: 5. CDR3 length: 13 residues. Germline assignment: CDR1 SGHTA and CDR2 FQGNSA. The CDR3 loop is CASSLGQAREQYF. In DNA form, the CDR3 reads TGTGCCAGCAGCTTGGGACAGGCACGTGAGCAGTACTTC.

The DNA of the CDR3 is TGTGCCAGCAGCTTAGGGGTTAGCGGGGTAGGTAGCGAGCAGTACTTC. It is translated as CASSLGVSGVGSEQYF. This chain connects TRBV7-8 to TRBJ2-7; 8 bases match TRBD2. The CDR3 totals 16 residues. V lost 1 base and J lost 6; bases outside the gene matches: 11. Germline V lookup: CDR1 SGHVS, CDR2 FQNEAQ.

As DNA, the CDR3 is TGTGCCAGCAGCTTCTCCCACAGGGGGATCGGAAACACCATATATTTT. Its protein product is CASSFSHRGIGNTIYF. The chain joins TRBV7-9 to TRBJ1-3; 8 bases align to TRBD1. The CDR3 is 16 residues long. J lost 4 bases, V lost 3 bases, and 8 bases had no gene match. CDR1 SEHNR and CDR2 FQNEAQ come from the germline V gene (reference sequence).